The following is a TCR beta chain sequence with its context. Its antigen remains unidentified. Measured with immunoSEQ multiplex PCR; TCRdb has only the in-frame clones, and not every one. The table lists fewer than 65,000 clones, around nine tenths of them singletons. This CDR3 comprises 15 residues. Unmatched junction bases numbered 1, after V lost 1 base and J lost 3 bases. Germline CDR1 and CDR2: LGHNA and YNFKEQ. Autoimmune disease history or systemic immunosuppression was exclusionary. The record originates from a study of OX40 agonist ivuxolimab in advanced cancers. Study findings and constraints: In CD8+ T cells, expanded clones were on average more numerous than in CD4+. Low levels of normalized T-cell clonal expansion also appeared in some nonresponders. Expanded peripheral T cells had an undetermined antigen specificity.

The specimen was CD4+ or CD8+ T cells sorted from blood, collected in a trial of the OX40 agonist ivuxolimab. The chain joins TRBV4-2 to TRBJ2-1, with TRBD1 identical over 9 bases. This TCR was recovered from an adult with an advanced solid tumor such as melanoma, head and neck, liver or kidney cancer. The CDR3 region is CASSQGQGGYNEQFF. Here the CDR3 DNA reads TGTGCCAGCAGCCAAGGACAGGGGGGCTACAATGAGCAGTTCTTC.